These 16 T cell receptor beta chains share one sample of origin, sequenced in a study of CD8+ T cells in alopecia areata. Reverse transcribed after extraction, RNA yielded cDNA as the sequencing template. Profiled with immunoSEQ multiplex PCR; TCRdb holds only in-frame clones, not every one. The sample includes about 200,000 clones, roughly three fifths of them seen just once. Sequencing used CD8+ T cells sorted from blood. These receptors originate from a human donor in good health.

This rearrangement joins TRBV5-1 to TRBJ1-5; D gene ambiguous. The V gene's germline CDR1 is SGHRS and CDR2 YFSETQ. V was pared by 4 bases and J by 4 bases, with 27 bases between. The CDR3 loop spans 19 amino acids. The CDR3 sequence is CASSGCEPPVQTKNQPQHF. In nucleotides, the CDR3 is TGCGCCAGCAGCGGATGCGAGCCCCCCGTCCAAACCAAAAATCAGCCCCAGCATTTT.

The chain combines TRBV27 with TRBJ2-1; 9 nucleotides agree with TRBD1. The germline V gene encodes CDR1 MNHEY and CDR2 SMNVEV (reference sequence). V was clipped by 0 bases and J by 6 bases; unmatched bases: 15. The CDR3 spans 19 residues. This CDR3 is CASSLSPTRRTGVVNEQFF. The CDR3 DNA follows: TGTGCCAGCAGTTTATCTCCCACGAGACGGACAGGGGTGGTCAATGAGCAGTTCTTC.

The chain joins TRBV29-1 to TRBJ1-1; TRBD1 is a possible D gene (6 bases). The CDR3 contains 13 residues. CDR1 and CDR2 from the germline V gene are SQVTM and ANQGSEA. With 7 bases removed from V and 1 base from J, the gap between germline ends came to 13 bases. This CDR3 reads CSGERGENTEAFF. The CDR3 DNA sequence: TGCAGCGGCGAGAGGGGGGAGAACACTGAAGCTTTCTTT.

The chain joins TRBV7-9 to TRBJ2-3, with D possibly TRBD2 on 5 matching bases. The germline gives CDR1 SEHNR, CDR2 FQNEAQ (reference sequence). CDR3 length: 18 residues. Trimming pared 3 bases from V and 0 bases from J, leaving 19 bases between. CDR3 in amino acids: CASSFLEDLASSTDTQYF. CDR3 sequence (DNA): TGTGCCAGCAGCTTCCTTGAGGACTTAGCCTCTAGCACAGATACGCAGTATTTT.

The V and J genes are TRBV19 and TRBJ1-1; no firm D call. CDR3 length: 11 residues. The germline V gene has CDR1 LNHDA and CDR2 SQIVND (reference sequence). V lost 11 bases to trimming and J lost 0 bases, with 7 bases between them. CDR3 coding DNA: TGTGCCGCAAGGCTGAACACTGAAGCTTTCTTT. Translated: CAARLNTEAFF.

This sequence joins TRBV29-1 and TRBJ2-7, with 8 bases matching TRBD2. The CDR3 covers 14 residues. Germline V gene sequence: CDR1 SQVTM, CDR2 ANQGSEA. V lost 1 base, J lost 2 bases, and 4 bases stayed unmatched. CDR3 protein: CSVEVISGAYEQYF. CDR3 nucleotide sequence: TGCAGCGTTGAAGTTATTAGCGGGGCCTACGAGCAGTACTTC.

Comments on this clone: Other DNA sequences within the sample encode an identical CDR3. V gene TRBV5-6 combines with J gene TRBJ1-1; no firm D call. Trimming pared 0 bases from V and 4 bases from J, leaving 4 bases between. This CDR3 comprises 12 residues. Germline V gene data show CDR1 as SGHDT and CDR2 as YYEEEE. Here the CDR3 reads CASSLGSTEAFF. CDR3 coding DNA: TGTGCCAGCAGCTTGGGGAGCACTGAAGCTTTCTTT.

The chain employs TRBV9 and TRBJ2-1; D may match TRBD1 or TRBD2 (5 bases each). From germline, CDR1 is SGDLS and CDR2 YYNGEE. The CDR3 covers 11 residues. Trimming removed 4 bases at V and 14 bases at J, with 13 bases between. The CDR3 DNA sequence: TGTGCCAGCAGCTCCGGGACCGTGGAGTTCTTC. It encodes CASSSGTVEFF. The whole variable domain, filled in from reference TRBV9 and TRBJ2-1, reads DSGVTQTPKHLITATGQRVTLRCSPRSGDLSVYWYQQSLDQGLQFLIQYYNGEERAKGNILERFSAQQFPDLHSELNLSSLELGDSALYFCASSSGTVEFFGPGTRLTVL.

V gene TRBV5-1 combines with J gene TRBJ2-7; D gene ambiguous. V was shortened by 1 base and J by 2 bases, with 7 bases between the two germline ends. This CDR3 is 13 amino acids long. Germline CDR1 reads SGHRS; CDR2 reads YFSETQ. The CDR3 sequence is CASSLWGTYEQYF. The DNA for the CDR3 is TGCGCCAGCAGCTTGTGGGGAACCTACGAGCAGTACTTC. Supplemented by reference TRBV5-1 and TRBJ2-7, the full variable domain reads KAGVTQTPRYLIKTRGQQVTLSCSPISGHRSVSWYQQTPGQGLQFLFEYFSETQRNKGNFPGRFSGRQFSNSRSEMNVSTLELGDSALYLCASSLWGTYEQYFGPGTRLTVT.

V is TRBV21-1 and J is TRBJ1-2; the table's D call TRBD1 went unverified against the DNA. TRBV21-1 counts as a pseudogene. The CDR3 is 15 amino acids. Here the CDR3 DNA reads TGTGCCAGCAGCGCCAAGACAGGACAGCTCTATGGCTACACCTTC. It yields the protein CASSAKTGQLYGYTF.

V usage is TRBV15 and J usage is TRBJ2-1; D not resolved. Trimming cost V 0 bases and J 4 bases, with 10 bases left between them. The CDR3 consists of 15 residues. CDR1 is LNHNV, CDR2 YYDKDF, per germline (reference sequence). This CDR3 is CATSRDLGQYNEQFF. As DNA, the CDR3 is TGTGCCACCAGCAGAGATCTGGGCCAGTACAATGAGCAGTTCTTC.

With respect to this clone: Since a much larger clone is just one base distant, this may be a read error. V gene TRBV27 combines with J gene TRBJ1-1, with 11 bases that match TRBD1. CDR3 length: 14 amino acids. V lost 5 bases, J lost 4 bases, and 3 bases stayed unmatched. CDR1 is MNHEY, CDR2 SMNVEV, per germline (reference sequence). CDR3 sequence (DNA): TGTGCCAGCAGTCCCGGGACAGGGGGCACTGAAGCTTTCTTT. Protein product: CASSPGTGGTEAFF.

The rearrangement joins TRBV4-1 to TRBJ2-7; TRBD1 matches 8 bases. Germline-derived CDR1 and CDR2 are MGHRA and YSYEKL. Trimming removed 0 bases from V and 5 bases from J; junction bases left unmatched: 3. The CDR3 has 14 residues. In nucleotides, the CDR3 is TGCGCCAGCAGCCAAGATTGGACAGGGAACGAGCAGTACTTC. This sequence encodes CASSQDWTGNEQYF.

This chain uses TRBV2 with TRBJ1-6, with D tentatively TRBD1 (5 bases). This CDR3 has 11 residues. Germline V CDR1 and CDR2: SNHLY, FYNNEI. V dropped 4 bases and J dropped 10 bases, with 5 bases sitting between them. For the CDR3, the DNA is TGTGCCAGCAGTGGGGGCTCACCCCTCCACTTT. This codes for CASSGGSPLHF.

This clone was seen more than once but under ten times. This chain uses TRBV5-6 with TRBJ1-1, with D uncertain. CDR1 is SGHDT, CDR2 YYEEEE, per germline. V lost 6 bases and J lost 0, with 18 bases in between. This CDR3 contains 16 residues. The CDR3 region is CASTPWALPMNTEAFF. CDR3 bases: TGTGCCAGCACCCCTTGGGCGCTTCCAATGAACACTGAAGCTTTCTTT.

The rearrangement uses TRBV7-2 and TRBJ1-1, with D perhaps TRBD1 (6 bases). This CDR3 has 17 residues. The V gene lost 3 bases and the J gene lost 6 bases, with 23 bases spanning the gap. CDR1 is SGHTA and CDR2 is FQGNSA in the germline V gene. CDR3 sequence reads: CASSFWLGDRPSSEAFF. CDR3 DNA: TGTGCCAGCAGCTTTTGGTTAGGCGACAGGCCCTCCTCTGAAGCTTTCTTT.